Shown below are 26 T cell receptor beta chains from a single sample sequenced in a study of cytomegalovirus exposure and HLA in healthy donors. A multiplex PCR was run with 60 Vbeta primers and 13 Jbeta primers. This table comes from immunoSEQ multiplex PCR, and its TCRdb copy is limited to in-frame clones, with some not included. The sample contains some 110,000 clones, 9.5% of which appear only once. Sequencing was performed on PBMCs. The origin of the receptors is a man aged 25 to 40 in good health and CMV-seronegative.

In this sample, this clone turned up a few times. The chain has TRBV7-8 and TRBJ2-7, with 8 bases lining up with TRBD2. The CDR3 length is 15 residues. The V gene end was trimmed by 6 bases and the J gene end by 0 bases; junction bases not matched to a gene: 7. The germline V gene encodes CDR1 SGHVS and CDR2 FQNEAQ. This CDR3 is CASRPTSGSSYEQYF. DNA of the CDR3: TGTGCCAGCAGACCCACTAGCGGCAGCTCCTACGAGCAGTACTTC. Based on the CDR3 plus reference TRBV7-8 and TRBJ2-7, the full variable domain is GAGVSQSPRYKVAKRGQDVALRCDPISGHVSLFWYQQALGQGPEFLTYFQNEAQLDKSGLPSDRFFAERPEGSVSTLKIQRTQQEDSAVYLCASRPTSGSSYEQYFGPGTRLTVT.

This clone was observed a few times. The V and J genes are TRBV7-6 and TRBJ1-5; D is unresolved. The CDR3 consists of 13 residues. The V gene lost 6 bases and the J gene lost 0 bases, with 6 bases spanning the gap. CDR1 SGHVS and CDR2 FNYEAQ come from the germline V gene. CDR3 loop: CASSRDSNQPQHF. DNA of the CDR3: TGTGCCAGCAGTCGGGATAGCAATCAGCCCCAGCATTTT.

The chain links TRBV5-1 to TRBJ1-1; 9 bases agree with TRBD1. V lost 5 bases and J lost 4; bases outside the gene matches: 9. The CDR3 length is 15 residues. Germline V gene data show CDR1 as SGHRS and CDR2 as YFSETQ. CDR3: CASRDDRGIVTEAFF. In nucleotides, the CDR3 is TGCGCCAGCAGAGATGACAGGGGGATTGTCACTGAAGCTTTCTTT. The entire variable domain, with the rest obtained from reference TRBV5-1 and TRBJ1-1, is as follows: KAGVTQTPRYLIKTRGQQVTLSCSPISGHRSVSWYQQTPGQGLQFLFEYFSETQRNKGNFPGRFSGRQFSNSRSEMNVSTLELGDSALYLCASRDDRGIVTEAFFGQGTRLTVV.

This chain connects TRBV5-6 to TRBJ1-4; 7 nucleotides agree with TRBD1. The CDR3 is 15 residues long. V shed 4 bases and J 5 bases; nucleotides not matched to a gene: 8. The germline gives CDR1 SGHDT, CDR2 YYEEEE. In DNA form, the CDR3 reads TGTGCCAGCAGCCACGGTACAGGGGCCAATGAAAAACTGTTTTTT. This encodes CASSHGTGANEKLFF. The complete variable domain, with remaining parts taken from reference TRBV5-6 and TRBJ1-4, reads DAGVTQSPTHLIKTRGQQVTLRCSPKSGHDTVSWYQQALGQGPQFIFQYYEEEERQRGNFPDRFSGHQFPNYSSELNVNALLLGDSALYLCASSHGTGANEKLFFGSGTQLSVL.

The chain is built from TRBV2 and TRBJ2-6; 7 bases line up with TRBD1. CDR3 length equals 15 residues. V lost 6 bases to trimming and J lost 4 bases; unmatched junction nucleotides: 6. CDR1 is SNHLY, CDR2 FYNNEI, per germline. The CDR3: CASRDRRFGANVLTF. In DNA, the CDR3 is TGTGCCAGCAGGGACAGGAGGTTCGGGGCCAACGTCCTGACTTTC.

In the case of this clone: Different DNA sequences within this sample yield the same CDR3. The V gene is TRBV6-5, the J gene TRBJ2-2, with 8 bases that match TRBD2. J lost 2 bases, V lost 8 bases, and 4 bases had no gene match. Germline V gene sequence: CDR1 MNHEY, CDR2 SVGAGI. The CDR3 totals 14 residues. The CDR3 here is CASRGGLNTGELFF. CDR3 nucleotides: TGTGCCAGCCGGGGGGGCCTAAACACCGGGGAGCTGTTTTTT.

V usage is TRBV19 and J usage is TRBJ1-2; maybe TRBD1 (6 bases). Trimming took off 1 base at V and 3 bases at J, with 15 bases between the two ends. This CDR3 is 16 amino acids long. Germline loops: CDR1 LNHDA, CDR2 SQIVND (reference sequence). The DNA for the CDR3 is TGTGCCAGTAGTATAGGCGGTGGGGGCCTACACTATGGCTACACCTTC. Translated, it gives CASSIGGGGLHYGYTF.

The sample holds a few counts of this clone. The J gene is TRBJ2-6, the V gene TRBV7-3; 9 bases agree with TRBD1. The CDR3 is 17 residues long. Germline loops: CDR1 SGHTA, CDR2 FQGTGA. Trimming removed 7 bases from V and 0 bases from J; junction bases left unmatched: 7. The CDR3 nucleotides read TGTGCCAGCACTGGGGACAGGGCACTCTCTGGGGCCAACGTCCTGACTTTC. This encodes CASTGDRALSGANVLTF. The full variable domain, in which reference TRBV7-3 and TRBJ2-6 provide the parts outside the CDR3, is GAGVSQTPSNKVTEKGKYVELRCDPISGHTALYWYRQSLGQGPEFLIYFQGTGAADDSGLPNDRFFAVRPEGSVSTLKIQRTERGDSAVYLCASTGDRALSGANVLTFGAGSRLTVL.

This clone was counted a few times. The chain links TRBV27 to TRBJ1-4; 7 bases line up with TRBD1. J lost 2 bases, V lost 5 bases, and 5 bases had no gene match. The germline V gene has CDR1 MNHEY and CDR2 SMNVEV (reference sequence). This CDR3 comprises 15 residues. CDR3 bases: TGTGCCAGCAGTCCTAGGACAGGTACTAATGAAAAACTGTTTTTT. It yields the protein CASSPRTGTNEKLFF.

The V gene is TRBV6-5, the J gene TRBJ2-7; 7 bases are a match to TRBD1. J lost 4 bases, V lost 4 bases, and 7 bases had no gene match. Germline assignment: CDR1 MNHEY and CDR2 SVGAGI. The CDR3 has 14 amino acids. Here the CDR3 DNA reads TGTGCCAGCAGTTCTCAAGGGGGCGGGTACGAGCAGTACTTC. This translates into CASSSQGGGYEQYF.

This rearrangement joins TRBV19 to TRBJ2-1, with TRBD2 as a possible D gene (6 bases). The V gene lost 5 bases and the J gene lost 12 bases, with 17 bases spanning the gap. CDR3 size: 13 residues. Germline-derived CDR1 and CDR2 are LNHDA and SQIVND (reference sequence). The CDR3 loop reads CASSAGSDFGQFF. The CDR3 nucleotides are TGTGCCAGTAGTGCCGGGAGCGATTTTGGGCAGTTCTTC.

The chain recombines TRBV18 with TRBJ2-7; TRBD1 might be the D (6 bases). The CDR3 contains 13 residues. V lost 3 bases to trimming and J lost 2 bases, with 8 bases between them. Germline V lookup: CDR1 KGHSH, CDR2 LQKENI. CDR3 amino acids: CASSPWTAYEQYF. CDR3 in DNA: TGTGCCAGCTCACCCTGGACAGCCTACGAGCAGTACTTC.

V gene TRBV12-5 combines with J gene TRBJ1-4; TRBD1 agrees at 7 bases. CDR1 LGHNT and CDR2 FRNRAP come from the germline V gene. V trimming: 0 bases; J trimming: 4 bases; junction bases outside the gene matches: 5. The CDR3 length is 16 residues. CDR3 loop: CASGLVGDRDNEKLFF. In DNA, the CDR3 is TGTGCTAGTGGTTTGGTGGGGGACAGAGATAATGAAAAACTGTTTTTT.

The chain carries TRBV7-2 and TRBJ2-7, with a weak D call TRBD2 (5 bases). This CDR3 has 14 amino acids. Trimming shortened V by 3 bases and J by 2 bases, and 11 bases separated the two germline ends. Germline lookup yields CDR1 SGHTA and CDR2 FQGNSA. The CDR3, as DNA: TGTGCCAGCAGCTTCCAAAACGGGGCCTACGAGCAGTACTTC. Protein sequence: CASSFQNGAYEQYF. The whole variable domain, remainder taken from reference TRBV7-2 and TRBJ2-7, is GAGVSQSPSNKVTEKGKDVELRCDPISGHTALYWYRQSLGQGLEFLIYFQGNSAPDKSGLPSDRFSAERTGGSVSTLTIQRTQQEDSAVYLCASSFQNGAYEQYFGPGTRLTVT.

This clone has more than one count but fewer than ten. The J gene is TRBJ2-3, the V gene TRBV9; 9 nucleotides agree with TRBD2. Losses at the gene ends were 3 bases for V and 5 bases for J; bases not matched to a gene: 10. Germline assignment: CDR1 SGDLS and CDR2 YYNGEE. The CDR3 has 16 residues. The CDR3 spells CASSATVAGVRDTQYF. The CDR3 nucleotides read TGTGCCAGCAGCGCCACCGTAGCGGGAGTTAGAGATACGCAGTATTTT.

The gene calls are TRBV19 and TRBJ2-2, with D tentatively TRBD2 (10 bases). This CDR3 comprises 19 residues. Germline CDR1 LNHDA, CDR2 SQIVND (reference sequence). Trimming pared 4 bases from V and 6 bases from J, leaving 27 bases between. The CDR3 sequence is CASSTGTGWLAGDSGELFF. The CDR3 nucleotides are TGTGCCAGTAGTACCGGGACAGGGTGGCTAGCGGGAGACTCCGGGGAGCTGTTTTTT.

The V gene is TRBV2, the J gene TRBJ1-6, with TRBD1 matching 8 bases. V shed 9 bases and J 5 bases; nucleotides not matched to a gene: 6. The CDR3 sequence is 14 residues long. The germline V gene has CDR1 SNHLY and CDR2 FYNNEI. In nucleotides, the CDR3 is TGTGCCAGGAGACAGGGGACCAATAATTCACCCCTCCACTTT. Amino acids: CARRQGTNNSPLHF.

The gene calls are TRBV5-4 and TRBJ1-2; D is unresolved. The V end lost 1 base, the J end lost 8 bases, and 12 bases lay between the germline ends. The CDR3 consists of 13 residues. Germline lookup yields CDR1 SGHNT and CDR2 YYREEE (reference sequence). CDR3: CASSLPPPGGYTF. Written as DNA, the CDR3 is TGTGCCAGCAGCTTGCCGCCTCCGGGGGGCTACACCTTC. Based on the CDR3 plus reference TRBV5-4 and TRBJ1-2, the full variable domain is ETGVTQSPTHLIKTRGQQVTLRCSSQSGHNTVSWYQQALGQGPQFIFQYYREEENGRGNFPPRFSGLQFPNYSSELNVNALELDDSALYLCASSLPPPGGYTFGSGTRLTVV.

This rearrangement joins TRBV7-9 to TRBJ2-7; 11 positions match TRBD1. With V trimmed by 6 bases and J by 3 bases, 7 bases remained unmatched. Per germline, CDR1 SEHNR and CDR2 FQNEAQ (reference sequence). This CDR3 is 15 amino acids long. The chain's CDR3 is CASSHWTGGDYEQYF. The CDR3 DNA reads as TGTGCCAGCAGTCACTGGACAGGGGGCGACTACGAGCAGTACTTC.

The chain links TRBV10-2 to TRBJ2-3, with TRBD2 identical over 9 bases. In germline, CDR1 is WSHSY, CDR2 SAAADI. The CDR3 runs 15 residues. Germline trimming cut 2 bases from V and 2 bases from J; bases unmatched to any gene: 2. The CDR3 here is CASSEAGGNTDTQYF. The DNA of the CDR3 is TGCGCCAGCAGTGAGGCGGGGGGGAACACAGATACGCAGTATTTT.

The rearrangement uses TRBV30 and TRBJ2-2; 9 bases agree with TRBD1. V was pared by 0 bases and J by 3 bases, with 2 bases of the junction left unmatched. Looked up from germline, CDR1 is GTSNPN and CDR2 is SVGIG (reference sequence). The CDR3 has 15 residues. The CDR3 DNA reads as TGTGCCTGGAGTGTTTGGGACAGGGACACCGGGGAGCTGTTTTTT. Protein product: CAWSVWDRDTGELFF.

Only a few counts were recorded for this clone. The rearrangement uses TRBV11-3 and TRBJ2-3, with TRBD1 identical over 7 bases. Trimming cost V 6 bases and J 4 bases; bases outside gene matches: 4. The CDR3 is 13 residues long. Germline-derived CDR1 and CDR2 are SGHNT and YENEEA. The CDR3 region has the DNA TGTGCCAGCAGGATACAGGGGTCAGATACGCAGTATTTT. This sequence encodes CASRIQGSDTQYF.

A few counts support this clone. The rearrangement uses TRBV30 and TRBJ2-7, with 11 bases aligning to TRBD1. CDR1 is GTSNPN, CDR2 SVGIG, per germline (reference sequence). Trimming removed 0 bases from V and 9 bases from J; junction bases left unmatched: 7. The CDR3 runs to 14 residues. The CDR3 sequence: CAWSVDRGLLGQYF. The CDR3, as DNA: TGTGCCTGGAGTGTGGACAGGGGGCTCTTAGGGCAGTACTTC.

J is TRBJ2-2 and V is TRBV4-1; the D gene is possibly TRBD2 (6 bases). There are 15 residues in the CDR3. V lost 6 bases, J lost 5 bases, and 16 bases lay in between. Per germline, CDR1 MGHRA and CDR2 YSYEKL. The chain's CDR3 is CASRAAGSGTGELFF. Here the CDR3 DNA reads TGCGCCAGCAGGGCGGCCGGGAGCGGTACCGGGGAGCTGTTTTTT.

The V gene is TRBV20-1, the J gene TRBJ1-5; D is ambiguous. CDR3 length: 10 residues. V was clipped by 6 bases and J by 6 bases, with 6 bases between them. CDR1 DFQATT and CDR2 SNEGSKA come from the germline V gene (reference sequence). CDR3 DNA sequence: TGCAGTGCCGCCGGTCAGCCCCAGCATTTT. It encodes CSAAGQPQHF.

There are a few counts of this clone. This sequence joins TRBV5-6 and TRBJ1-1; D is unresolved. This CDR3 contains 13 residues. The V and J ends lost 0 bases and 6 bases respectively, with 9 bases between them. CDR1 and CDR2 from the germline V gene are SGHDT and YYEEEE. In DNA form, the CDR3 reads TGTGCCAGCAGCTTGGGTATGTCGTCTGAAGCTTTCTTT. Translation: CASSLGMSSEAFF.